Given below is one TCR beta chain in context. The method was immunoSEQ multiplex PCR; TCRdb's version includes in-frame clones alone and lacks a portion of them. In the table there are 190,000 or so clones, about 85% of which are singletons. This entry belongs to a study of blood T cell repertoires in COVID-19. The CDR3 extends over 13 amino acids. V dropped 5 bases and J dropped 6 bases, with 13 bases sitting between them. Germline lookup yields CDR1 SGHAT and CDR2 FQNNGV. This sequence originates from a woman older than 75 with acute or convalescent COVID-19. Sequencing was carried out using peripheral blood. The rearrangement joins TRBV11-2 to TRBJ1-2, with a weak D call TRBD1 (5 bases). The CDR3 loop reads CASSPRGDHGYTF. The CDR3 bases are TGTGCCAGCAGCCCCCGGGGGGACCATGGCTACACCTTC.